What follows are 30 T cell receptor beta chains derived from one specimen sequenced in a study of post-analysis software for immune sequencing data. Study results and caveats: Comparison of patients with controls showed roughly five TRBV segments more frequent in patients, TRBV5-6, TRBV5-1 and TRBV20-1 among them.

Unique molecular identifiers were built into the TCR beta cDNA libraries. TCRdb itself ran the PCR reads through MiXCR, one entry per CDR3 protein. This sample has under 650,000 distinct CDR3 sequences, with 44% found just once. No antigens are known for them. The sample was blood. The receptors stem from a girl aged 10 to 17 with multiple sclerosis.

A single count supports this clonotype. CDR3 loop: CASSSRDVPYEQYF. CDR3 bases: TGCGCCAGCAGCTCTCGGGACGTACCCTACGAGCAGTACTTC. The chain joins TRBV5-1 to TRBJ2-7; D possibly uses TRBD1 or TRBD2 (5 bases each). The V end was cut by 3 bases, the J end by 2 bases, with 12 bases between. In germline, CDR1 is SGHRS, CDR2 YFSETQ. The CDR3 has 14 amino acids.

The CDR3 reads CASSLGLAAQETQYF. The DNA for the CDR3 is TGTGCCAGCAGTCTGGGACTAGCGGCCCAAGAGACCCAGTACTTC. V and J are TRBV12-3 or TRBV12-4 and TRBJ2-5, with 11 bases identical to TRBD2. The CDR3 sequence is 15 residues long. J was trimmed by 1 base and V by 5 bases; bases with no gene match: 3.

In this sample, this clonotype turned up a few times. This chain connects TRBV12-3 or TRBV12-4 to TRBJ2-1; 7 positions match TRBD2. The ends lost 11 bases at V and 8 bases at J; junction bases unmatched: 18. The CDR3 loop spans 15 amino acids. The CDR3: CASTPSAGVEHEQFF. In DNA form, the CDR3 reads TGTGCCTCGACCCCAAGCGCGGGAGTTGAGCATGAGCAGTTCTTC.

This clonotype has more than one count but fewer than ten. The chain links TRBV6-5 to TRBJ2-1; 8 nucleotides agree with TRBD1. Germline V gene lookup returns CDR1 MNHEY and CDR2 SVGAGI. V lost 5 bases, J lost 3 bases, and 6 bases stayed unmatched. The CDR3 has 15 amino acids. CDR3: CASSTQGADYNEQFF. The CDR3, as DNA: TGTGCCAGCAGTACCCAGGGGGCCGACTACAATGAGCAGTTCTTC.

This sequence joins TRBV10-1 and TRBJ2-7; 8 bases align to TRBD1. CDR1 is WNHNN and CDR2 is SYGVQD in the germline V gene (reference sequence). The CDR3 is 16 amino acids. V trimming: 6 bases; J trimming: 0 bases; junction bases outside the gene matches: 10. CDR3 protein: CASSPGQGPNSYEQYF. DNA of the CDR3: TGCGCCAGCAGCCCCGGACAGGGACCCAACTCCTACGAGCAGTACTTC.

The rearrangement links TRBV19 to TRBJ1-1; D call uncertain. This CDR3 spans 14 amino acids. Trimming took 2 bases from V and 0 from J, leaving 7 bases between them. Germline values: CDR1 LNHDA, CDR2 SQIVND (reference sequence). CDR3 nucleotide sequence: TGTGCCAGTAGTATAACAGTCTTGAACACTGAAGCTTTCTTT. This translates into CASSITVLNTEAFF.

This clonotype was detected a few times. The rearrangement uses TRBV12-3 or TRBV12-4 and TRBJ2-7; 8 nucleotides line up with TRBD1. This CDR3 spans 13 amino acids. J was trimmed by 3 bases and V by 6 bases; bases with no gene match: 4. CDR3 region: CASSRQGLYEQYF. CDR3 in DNA: TGTGCCAGCAGCAGACAGGGGCTCTACGAGCAGTACTTC.

The chain carries TRBV12-5 and TRBJ2-7, with unresolved D. This CDR3 region has 14 residues. The ends were cut back, 0 bases at V and 5 bases at J, with 11 bases in the middle. Germline V gives CDR1 LGHNT, CDR2 FRNRAP. Written as DNA, the CDR3 is TGTGCTAGTGGTTTGGTGTATGACCCCGACGAGCAGTACTTC. Protein sequence: CASGLVYDPDEQYF.

The chain recombines TRBV4-1 with TRBJ2-1; TRBD2 matches at 11 bases. V trimming: 1 base; J trimming: 2 bases; junction bases outside the gene matches: 10. This CDR3 comprises 19 residues. Germline CDR1 and CDR2: MGHRA and YSYEKL. CDR3 region: CASSQVGLAGGTTYNEQFF. The CDR3 region has the DNA TGCGCCAGCAGCCAAGTAGGGCTAGCGGGGGGCACAACCTACAATGAGCAGTTCTTC.

In this sample, this clonotype turned up a few times. The genes are TRBV5-1 and TRBJ2-5; TRBD2 might be the D (6 bases). Trimming cost V 6 bases and J 2 bases, with 17 bases left between them. Per germline, CDR1 SGHRS and CDR2 YFSETQ. This CDR3 region has 15 residues. The CDR3 DNA reads TGCGCCAGCACCCCTGCGGGACGGACGCAAGAGACCCAGTACTTC. This codes for CASTPAGRTQETQYF.

The sample holds a few counts of this clonotype. The chain carries TRBV20-1 and TRBJ1-2; possibly TRBD1 for D (5 bases). Per germline, CDR1 DFQATT and CDR2 SNEGSKA (reference sequence). CDR3 length equals 14 residues. V lost 0 bases and J lost 8, with 16 bases in between. CDR3 sequence reads: CSARDWGLTRGYTF. DNA for the CDR3: TGCAGTGCTAGAGATTGGGGCCTGACGCGCGGCTACACCTTC.

In this sample, this clonotype turned up a few times. The rearrangement uses TRBV7-2 and TRBJ2-7; 8 bases agree with TRBD2. Per germline, CDR1 SGHTA and CDR2 FQGNSA. J lost 2 bases, V lost 3 bases, and 3 bases had no gene match. This CDR3 contains 14 residues. CDR3 residues: CASSFGRATYEQYF. The CDR3 coding sequence is TGTGCCAGCAGCTTCGGGAGGGCCACCTACGAGCAGTACTTC.

The genes are TRBV5-1 and TRBJ2-1; TRBD2 matches at 7 bases. Losses at the gene ends were 4 bases for V and 6 bases for J; bases not matched to a gene: 10. The CDR3 spans 15 residues. The germline V gene encodes CDR1 SGHRS and CDR2 YFSETQ. The CDR3 reads CASSVGWGGSNEQFF. In DNA, the CDR3 is TGCGCCAGCAGCGTAGGATGGGGCGGGAGCAATGAGCAGTTCTTC.

This clonotype was seen more than once but under ten times. This chain joins TRBV20-1 and TRBJ2-7; 7 positions agree with TRBD2. After removal of 7 bases from V and 2 bases from J, the junction contained 8 bases not matched to a gene. Germline lookup yields CDR1 DFQATT and CDR2 SNEGSKA (reference sequence). This CDR3 has 13 residues. The CDR3 region is CSGLEGGAYEQYF. The CDR3 region has the DNA TGCAGTGGACTTGAGGGAGGGGCCTACGAGCAGTACTTC.

The chain joins TRBV20-1 to TRBJ1-5, with 10 bases matching TRBD1. V lost 5 bases to trimming and J lost 5 bases; unmatched junction nucleotides: 3. Germline CDR1 reads DFQATT; CDR2 reads SNEGSKA (reference sequence). CDR3 length: 13 amino acids. Here the CDR3 reads CSARGTGDQPQHF. The CDR3 nucleotides read TGCAGTGCTCGCGGGACAGGGGATCAGCCCCAGCATTTT.

This chain connects TRBV20-1 to TRBJ2-5; TRBD2 matches at 7 bases. Germline V gene sequence: CDR1 DFQATT, CDR2 SNEGSKA (reference sequence). V shed 1 base and J 1 base; nucleotides not matched to a gene: 12. This CDR3 region has 17 residues. CDR3 loop: CSARGGLKRGIQETQYF. The CDR3 DNA reads as TGCAGTGCTAGAGGGGGACTGAAGCGGGGAATCCAAGAGACCCAGTACTTC.

The J gene is TRBJ2-4, the V gene TRBV7-8; D might be TRBD1 or TRBD2, each matching 7 bases. With the DNA end fitting TRBJ2-7 better, the J assignment may be wrong. CDR3 length: 17 residues. Germline V CDR1 and CDR2: SGHVS, FQNEAQ. CDR3 DNA: TGTGCCAGCAGCCCCATTGAGGTCAGGGGGGGCTCCTACGAGCAGTACTTC. This gives the protein CASSPIEVRGGSYEQYF.

The chain carries TRBV29-1 and TRBJ2-2, with D unresolved. Deletions cut 4 bases from V and 4 bases from J, with 4 bases between. The CDR3 spans 11 residues. CDR1 is SQVTM, CDR2 ANQGSEA, per germline. The CDR3 is CSVVGTGELFF. DNA for the CDR3: TGCAGCGTTGTGGGCACCGGGGAGCTGTTTTTT.

This clonotype has a handful of counts. The rearrangement links TRBV6-5 to TRBJ2-5, with a weak D call TRBD1 (5 bases). There are 17 residues in the CDR3. Germline CDR1 and CDR2: MNHEY and SVGAGI. With 0 bases removed from V and 4 bases from J, the gap between germline ends came to 18 bases. CDR3 DNA sequence: TGTGCCAGCAGTTACTCTTATCCAGGGTACCAAGGAGAGACCCAGTACTTC. It is translated as CASSYSYPGYQGETQYF.

The table lists this clonotype with a few counts. The chain couples TRBV5-1 to TRBJ1-2, with a weak D call TRBD1 (5 bases). The germline gives CDR1 SGHRS, CDR2 YFSETQ. The CDR3 contains 14 residues. V lost 0 bases and J 3 bases, leaving 9 bases between the germline ends. The CDR3 protein is CASSLEGHDYGYTF. The DNA for the CDR3 is TGCGCCAGCAGCTTGGAAGGACACGACTATGGCTACACCTTC. The complete variable domain, with remaining parts taken from reference TRBV5-1 and TRBJ1-2, reads KAGVTQTPRYLIKTRGQQVTLSCSPISGHRSVSWYQQTPGQGLQFLFEYFSETQRNKGNFPGRFSGRQFSNSRSEMNVSTLELGDSALYLCASSLEGHDYGYTFGSGTRLTVV.

V usage is TRBV9 and J usage is TRBJ2-3; D is ambiguous. The V end was cut by 0 bases, the J end by 0 bases, with 8 bases between. CDR1 is SGDLS and CDR2 is YYNGEE in the germline V gene. This CDR3 is 15 amino acids long. CDR3 region: CASSVEVSSTDTQYF. Here the CDR3 DNA reads TGTGCCAGCAGCGTAGAGGTCTCTAGCACAGATACGCAGTATTTT.

This chain joins TRBV5-5 and TRBJ2-3, with D perhaps TRBD1 (6 bases). The V gene lost 1 base and the J gene lost 1 base, with 10 bases spanning the gap. The germline gives CDR1 SGHKS, CDR2 YYEKEE (reference sequence). The CDR3 has 15 residues. The CDR3 bases are TGTGCCAGCAGCTTGAATCCAGGGGGCACAGATACGCAGTATTTT. Translated, it gives CASSLNPGGTDTQYF.

The sample holds many counts of this clonotype. The gene calls are TRBV12-3 or TRBV12-4 and TRBJ1-1, with D maybe TRBD1 (5 bases). There are 14 residues in the CDR3. Trimming removed 7 bases from V and 6 bases from J, with 18 bases in between. The chain's CDR3 is CASTQERGDSEAFF. The DNA for the CDR3 is TGTGCCAGCACCCAGGAGCGGGGCGACTCTGAAGCTTTCTTT.

This clonotype was found a few times. The chain is built from TRBV5-1 and TRBJ2-1, with D possibly being TRBD2 (6 bases). This CDR3 is 14 amino acids long. Germline CDR1 reads SGHRS; CDR2 reads YFSETQ. V lost 1 base and J 4 bases, leaving 9 bases between the germline ends. The CDR3 DNA sequence: TGCGCCAGCAGCTTGCTGGGACTGTACAATGAGCAGTTCTTC. It codes for CASSLLGLYNEQFF. The full variable domain, rest sourced from reference TRBV5-1 and TRBJ2-1, is KAGVTQTPRYLIKTRGQQVTLSCSPISGHRSVSWYQQTPGQGLQFLFEYFSETQRNKGNFPGRFSGRQFSNSRSEMNVSTLELGDSALYLCASSLLGLYNEQFFGPGTRLTVL.

The sample holds a few counts of this clonotype. The chain is built from TRBV12-3 or TRBV12-4 and TRBJ1-1; D unclear. CDR3 length equals 13 residues. V was cut by 3 bases and J by 1 base, with 6 bases left in between. The CDR3: CASSFWGNTEAFF. In DNA form, the CDR3 reads TGTGCCAGCAGTTTTTGGGGGAACACTGAAGCTTTCTTT.

This clonotype was observed a handful of times. The CDR3 coding sequence is TGTGCCAGCCATGGGACAGAACAAGAGACCCAGTACTTC. Translation: CASHGTEQETQYF. The chain has TRBV12-3 or TRBV12-4 and TRBJ2-5; 7 nucleotides line up with TRBD1. V shed 8 bases and J 2 bases; nucleotides not matched to a gene: 5. CDR3 length equals 13 residues.

The J gene is TRBJ2-1, the V gene TRBV6-4; D may be TRBD1 or TRBD2 (5 bases each). The CDR3 totals 13 residues. Trimming took 2 bases from V and 5 from J, leaving 7 bases between them. Per the germline V gene, CDR1 is MRHNA and CDR2 is SNTAGT. CDR3 sequence (DNA): TGTGCCAGCAGTGACACGGGACACAATGAGCAGTTCTTC. Its protein product is CASSDTGHNEQFF.

This clonotype was found a few times. This chain joins TRBV6-1 and TRBJ2-7, with D possibly being TRBD2 (5 bases). The CDR3 contains 15 residues. The germline gives CDR1 MNHNS, CDR2 SASEGT. Trimming removed 2 bases at V and 2 bases at J, with 13 bases between. The CDR3 is CASSERQRGTYEQYF. The CDR3, as DNA: TGTGCCAGCAGTGAAAGGCAGAGAGGGACCTACGAGCAGTACTTC.

Regarding this clonotype: With a much larger clone just one base away, this may be a read error. This sequence joins TRBV12-3 or TRBV12-4 and TRBJ1-1, with D hard to call. This CDR3 is 15 amino acids long. Written as DNA, the CDR3 is TGTGCCAGCAGGTTAGCGCGCAACAGGAACACTGAAGCTTTCTTT. Its protein product is CASRLARNRNTEAFF.

This clonotype has just a few counts. The rearrangement uses TRBV12-3 or TRBV12-4 and TRBJ1-2; TRBD1 is a possible D gene (5 bases). Trimming left V 1 base short and J 3 bases short, with 9 bases between. The CDR3 sequence is 14 residues long. The CDR3: CASSLEGMDYGYTF. CDR3 DNA: TGTGCCAGCAGTTTAGAGGGGATGGACTATGGCTACACCTTC.